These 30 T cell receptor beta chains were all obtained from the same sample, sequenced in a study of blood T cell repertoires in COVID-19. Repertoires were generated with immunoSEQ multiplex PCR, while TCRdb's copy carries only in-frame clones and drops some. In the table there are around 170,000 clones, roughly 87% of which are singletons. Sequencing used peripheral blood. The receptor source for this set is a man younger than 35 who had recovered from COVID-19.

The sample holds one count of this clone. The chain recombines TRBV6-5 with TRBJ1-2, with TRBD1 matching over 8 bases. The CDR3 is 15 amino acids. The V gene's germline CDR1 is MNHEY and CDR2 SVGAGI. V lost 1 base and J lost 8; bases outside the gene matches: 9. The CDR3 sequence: CASSYYPGQVSGYTF. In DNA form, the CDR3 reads TGTGCCAGCAGTTACTACCCGGGACAGGTATCCGGCTACACCTTC.

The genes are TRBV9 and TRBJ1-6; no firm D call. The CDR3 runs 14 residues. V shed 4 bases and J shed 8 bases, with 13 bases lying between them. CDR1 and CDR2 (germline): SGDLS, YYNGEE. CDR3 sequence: CASSTDLEDSPLHF. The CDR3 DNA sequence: TGTGCCAGCAGCACGGATCTAGAGGATTCACCCCTCCACTTT.

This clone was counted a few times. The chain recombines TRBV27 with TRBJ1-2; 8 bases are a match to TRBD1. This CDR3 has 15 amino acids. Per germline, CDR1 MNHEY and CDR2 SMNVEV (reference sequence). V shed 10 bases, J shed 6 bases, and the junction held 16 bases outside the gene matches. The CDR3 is CAIRGTGTGLNGYTF. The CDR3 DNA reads TGTGCCATCAGAGGGACCGGGACAGGATTGAATGGCTACACCTTC.

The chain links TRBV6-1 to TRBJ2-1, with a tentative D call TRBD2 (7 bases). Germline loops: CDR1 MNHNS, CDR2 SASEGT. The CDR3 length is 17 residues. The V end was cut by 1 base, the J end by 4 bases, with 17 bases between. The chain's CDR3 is CASSEGGAGVKYNEQFF. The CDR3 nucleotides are TGTGCCAGCAGTGAAGGGGGGGCGGGAGTAAAATACAATGAGCAGTTCTTC.

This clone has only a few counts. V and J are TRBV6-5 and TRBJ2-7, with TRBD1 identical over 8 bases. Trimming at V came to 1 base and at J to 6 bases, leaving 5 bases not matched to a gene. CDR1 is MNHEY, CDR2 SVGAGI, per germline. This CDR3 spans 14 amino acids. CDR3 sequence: CASSYLRTGSEQYF. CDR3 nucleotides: TGTGCCAGCAGTTACTTACGGACAGGGAGCGAGCAGTACTTC.

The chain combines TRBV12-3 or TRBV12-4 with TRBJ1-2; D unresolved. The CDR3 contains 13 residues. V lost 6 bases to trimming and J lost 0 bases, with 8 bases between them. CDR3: CASSLTSNYGYTF. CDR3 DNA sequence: TGTGCCAGCAGCCTCACATCTAACTATGGCTACACCTTC.

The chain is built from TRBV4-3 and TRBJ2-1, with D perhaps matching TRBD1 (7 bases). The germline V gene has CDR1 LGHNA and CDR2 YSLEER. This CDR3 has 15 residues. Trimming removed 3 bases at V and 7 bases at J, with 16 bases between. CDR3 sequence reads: CASSQGGRGRNEQFF. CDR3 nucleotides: TGCGCCAGCAGCCAGGGAGGAAGGGGGCGGAATGAGCAGTTCTTC.

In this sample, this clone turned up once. Written as DNA, the CDR3 is TGCAGCGTTCCCTTAGGGGCGGGAGGGGGTACCGGGGAGCTGTTTTTT. Translation: CSVPLGAGGGTGELFF. The J gene is TRBJ2-2, the V gene TRBV29-1, with 9 bases lining up with TRBD2. J was trimmed by 5 bases and V by 5 bases; bases with no gene match: 12. The CDR3 is 16 residues long. The V gene's germline CDR1 is SQVTM and CDR2 ANQGSEA.

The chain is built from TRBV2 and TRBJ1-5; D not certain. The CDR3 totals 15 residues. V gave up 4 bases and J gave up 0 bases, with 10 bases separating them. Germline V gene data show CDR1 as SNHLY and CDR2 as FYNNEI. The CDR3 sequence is CASSGRQDSNQPQHF. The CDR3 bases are TGTGCCAGCAGTGGTCGACAAGATAGCAATCAGCCCCAGCATTTT.

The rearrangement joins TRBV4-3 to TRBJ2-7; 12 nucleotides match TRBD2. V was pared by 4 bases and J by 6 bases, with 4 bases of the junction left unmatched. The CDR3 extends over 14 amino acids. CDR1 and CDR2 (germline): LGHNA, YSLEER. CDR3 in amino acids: CASSPTSGRGEQYF. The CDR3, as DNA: TGCGCCAGCAGCCCGACTAGCGGGAGAGGCGAGCAGTACTTC.

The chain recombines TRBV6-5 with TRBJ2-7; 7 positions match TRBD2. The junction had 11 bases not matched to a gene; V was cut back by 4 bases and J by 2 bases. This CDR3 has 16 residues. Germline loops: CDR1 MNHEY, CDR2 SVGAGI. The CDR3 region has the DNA TGTGCCAGCAGTTCCTACGGGCTAGCGGCCCCCTACGAGCAGTACTTC. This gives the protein CASSSYGLAAPYEQYF.

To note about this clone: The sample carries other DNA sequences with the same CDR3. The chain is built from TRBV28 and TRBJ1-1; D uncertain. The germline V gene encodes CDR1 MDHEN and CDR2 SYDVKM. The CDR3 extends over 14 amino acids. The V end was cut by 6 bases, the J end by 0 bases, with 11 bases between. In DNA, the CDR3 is TGTGCCAGCAGCCCCGGCGGAATGAACACTGAAGCTTTCTTT. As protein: CASSPGGMNTEAFF.

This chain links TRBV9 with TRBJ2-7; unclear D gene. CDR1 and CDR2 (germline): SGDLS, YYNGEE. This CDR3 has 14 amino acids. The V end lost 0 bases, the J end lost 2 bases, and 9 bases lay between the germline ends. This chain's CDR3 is CASSVGLLAYEQYF. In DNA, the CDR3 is TGTGCCAGCAGCGTAGGGCTCCTGGCCTACGAGCAGTACTTC.

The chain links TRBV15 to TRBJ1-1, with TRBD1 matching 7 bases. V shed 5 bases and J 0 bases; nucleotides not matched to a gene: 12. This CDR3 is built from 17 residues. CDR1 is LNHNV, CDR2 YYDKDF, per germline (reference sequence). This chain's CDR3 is CATSGFNRGFMNTEAFF. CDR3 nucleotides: TGTGCCACCAGCGGATTCAACAGGGGATTCATGAACACTGAAGCTTTCTTT.

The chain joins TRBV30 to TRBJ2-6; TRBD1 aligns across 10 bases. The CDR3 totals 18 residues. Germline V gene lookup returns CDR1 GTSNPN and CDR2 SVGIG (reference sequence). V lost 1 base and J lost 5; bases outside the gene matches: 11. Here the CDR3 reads CAWSGGQGGFRRANVLTF. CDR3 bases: TGTGCCTGGAGTGGCGGACAGGGGGGTTTCCGTAGGGCCAACGTCCTGACTTTC.

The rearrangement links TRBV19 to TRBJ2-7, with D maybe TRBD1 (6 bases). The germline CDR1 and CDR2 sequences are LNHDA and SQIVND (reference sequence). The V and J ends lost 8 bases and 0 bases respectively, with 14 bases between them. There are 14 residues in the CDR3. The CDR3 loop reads CASASGDPSYEQYF. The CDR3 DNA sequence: TGTGCCAGTGCGTCAGGGGACCCCTCCTACGAGCAGTACTTC.

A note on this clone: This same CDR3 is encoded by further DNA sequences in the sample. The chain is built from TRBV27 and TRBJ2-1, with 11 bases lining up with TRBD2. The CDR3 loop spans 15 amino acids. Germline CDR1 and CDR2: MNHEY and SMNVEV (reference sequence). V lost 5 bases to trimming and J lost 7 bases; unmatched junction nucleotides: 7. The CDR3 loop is CASSLTSGSWNEQFF. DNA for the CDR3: TGTGCCAGCAGTCTAACTAGCGGGAGTTGGAATGAGCAGTTCTTC.

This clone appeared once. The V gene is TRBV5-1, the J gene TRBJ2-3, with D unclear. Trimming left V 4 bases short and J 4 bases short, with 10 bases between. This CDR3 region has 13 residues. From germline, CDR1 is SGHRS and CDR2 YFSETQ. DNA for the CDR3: TGCGCCAGCAGCCTCAACAACGCAGATACGCAGTATTTT. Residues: CASSLNNADTQYF.

CDR3 sequence (DNA): TGTGCCATCAGCGATGGACCCAGGGGCAGAAGGGAGCTGTTTTTT. Translation gives CAISDGPRGRRELFF. The genes are TRBV10-3 and TRBJ2-2, with a weak D call TRBD1 (6 bases). V dropped 6 bases and J dropped 9 bases, with 20 bases sitting between them. This CDR3 contains 15 residues. The germline gives CDR1 ENHRY, CDR2 SYGVKD.

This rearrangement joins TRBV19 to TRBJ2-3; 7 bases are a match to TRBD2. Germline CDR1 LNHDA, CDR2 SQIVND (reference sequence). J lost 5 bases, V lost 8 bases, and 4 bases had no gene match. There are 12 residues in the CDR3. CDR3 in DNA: TGTGCCAGTTCCGTAGCGGGAGATACGCAGTATTTT. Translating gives CASSVAGDTQYF.

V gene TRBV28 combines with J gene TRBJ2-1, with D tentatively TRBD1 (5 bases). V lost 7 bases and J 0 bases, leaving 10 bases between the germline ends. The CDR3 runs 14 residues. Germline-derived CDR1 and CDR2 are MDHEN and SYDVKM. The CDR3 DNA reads TGTGCCAGCATGTTCCAGGGCTCCTACAATGAGCAGTTCTTC. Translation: CASMFQGSYNEQFF.

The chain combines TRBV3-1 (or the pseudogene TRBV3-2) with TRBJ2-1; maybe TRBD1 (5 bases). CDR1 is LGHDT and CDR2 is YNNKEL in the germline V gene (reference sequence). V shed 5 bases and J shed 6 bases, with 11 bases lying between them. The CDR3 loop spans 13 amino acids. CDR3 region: CASSYYRGNEQFF. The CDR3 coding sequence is TGTGCCAGCAGCTACTATAGGGGCAATGAGCAGTTCTTC.

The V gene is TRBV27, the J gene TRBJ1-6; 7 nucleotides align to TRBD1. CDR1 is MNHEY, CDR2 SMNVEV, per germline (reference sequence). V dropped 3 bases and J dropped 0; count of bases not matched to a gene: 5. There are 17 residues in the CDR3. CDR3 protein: CASSLDRPSSYNSPLHF. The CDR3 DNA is TGTGCCAGCAGTTTGGACAGGCCGAGCTCCTATAATTCACCCCTCCACTTT.

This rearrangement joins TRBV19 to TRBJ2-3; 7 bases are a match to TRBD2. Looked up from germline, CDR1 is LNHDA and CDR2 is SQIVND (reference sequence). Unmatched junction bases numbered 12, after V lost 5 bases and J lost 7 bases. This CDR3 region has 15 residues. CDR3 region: CASSWASGSINTQYF. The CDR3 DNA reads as TGTGCCAGTAGTTGGGCTAGCGGATCGATTAATACGCAGTATTTT. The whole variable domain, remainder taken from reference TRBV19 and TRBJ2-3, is DGGITQSPKYLFRKEGQNVTLSCEQNLNHDAMYWYRQDPGQGLRLIYYSQIVNDFQKGDIAEGYSVSREKKESFPLTVTSAQKNPTAFYLCASSWASGSINTQYFGPGTRLTVL.

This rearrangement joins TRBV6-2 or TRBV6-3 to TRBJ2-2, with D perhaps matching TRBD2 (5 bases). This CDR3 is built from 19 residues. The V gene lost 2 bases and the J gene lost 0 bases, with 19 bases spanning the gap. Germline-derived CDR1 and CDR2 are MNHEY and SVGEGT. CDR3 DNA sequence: TGTGCCAGCAGTTACCTACTGGGAGTGGGTTTCGCGAACACCGGGGAGCTGTTTTTT. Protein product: CASSYLLGVGFANTGELFF.

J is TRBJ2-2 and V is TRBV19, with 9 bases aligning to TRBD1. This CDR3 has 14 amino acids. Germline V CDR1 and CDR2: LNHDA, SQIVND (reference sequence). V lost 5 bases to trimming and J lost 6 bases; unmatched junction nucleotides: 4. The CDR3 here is CASSRTGVAGELFF. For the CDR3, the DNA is TGTGCCAGTAGTCGGACAGGGGTCGCCGGGGAGCTGTTTTTT.

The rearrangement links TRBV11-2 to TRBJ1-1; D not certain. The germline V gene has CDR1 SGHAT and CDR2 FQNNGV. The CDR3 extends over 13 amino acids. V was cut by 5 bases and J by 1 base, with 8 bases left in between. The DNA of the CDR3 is TGTGCCAGCAGCCAAGAAGCGAACACTGAAGCTTTCTTT. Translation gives CASSQEANTEAFF. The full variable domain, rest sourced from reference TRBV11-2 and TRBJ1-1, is EAGVAQSPRYKIIEKRQSVAFWCNPISGHATLYWYQQILGQGPKLLIQFQNNGVVDDSQLPKDRFSAERLKGVDSTLKIQPAKLEDSAVYLCASSQEANTEAFFGQGTRLTVV.

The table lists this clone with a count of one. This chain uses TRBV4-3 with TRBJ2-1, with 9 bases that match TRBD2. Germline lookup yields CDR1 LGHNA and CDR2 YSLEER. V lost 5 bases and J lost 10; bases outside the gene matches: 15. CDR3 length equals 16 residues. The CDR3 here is CASSNTWREGPREQFF. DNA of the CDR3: TGCGCCAGCAGCAACACGTGGCGGGAGGGCCCACGGGAGCAGTTCTTC.

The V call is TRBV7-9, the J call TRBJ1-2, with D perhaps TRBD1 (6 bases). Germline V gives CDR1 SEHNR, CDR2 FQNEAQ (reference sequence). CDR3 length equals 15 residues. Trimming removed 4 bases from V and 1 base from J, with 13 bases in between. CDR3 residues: CASSSQGPLNYGYTF. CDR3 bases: TGTGCCAGCAGCTCCCAGGGGCCGCTTAACTATGGCTACACCTTC.

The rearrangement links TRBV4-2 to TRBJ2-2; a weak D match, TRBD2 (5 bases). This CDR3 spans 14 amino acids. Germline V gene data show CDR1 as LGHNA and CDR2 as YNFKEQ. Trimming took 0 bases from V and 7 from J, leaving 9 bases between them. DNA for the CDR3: TGTGCCAGCAGCCAAGAGGCTAGCAGCGGGGAGCTGTTTTTT. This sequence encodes CASSQEASSGELFF.